This T cell receptor (beta chain) is drawn from a study of blood T cell repertoires in COVID-19. Profiling relied on immunoSEQ multiplex PCR, and the TCRdb table lists in-frame clones only, not all of them. The sample consists of fewer than 200,000 clones, roughly 93% of them appearing once. CDR1 is MNHEY and CDR2 is SVGEGT in the germline V gene. V was pared by 5 bases and J by 2 bases, with 1 base of the junction left unmatched. CDR3 length: 13 residues. The clonotype was recovered from a man aged 18 to 29 with COVID-19, enrolled during active disease. The chain links TRBV6-2 or TRBV6-3 to TRBJ2-7; 9 bases line up with TRBD1. The sample comprised peripheral blood. Here the CDR3 DNA reads TGTGCCAGCAGTGGGACAGGGACCTACGAGCAGTACTTC. Its protein product is CASSGTGTYEQYF.